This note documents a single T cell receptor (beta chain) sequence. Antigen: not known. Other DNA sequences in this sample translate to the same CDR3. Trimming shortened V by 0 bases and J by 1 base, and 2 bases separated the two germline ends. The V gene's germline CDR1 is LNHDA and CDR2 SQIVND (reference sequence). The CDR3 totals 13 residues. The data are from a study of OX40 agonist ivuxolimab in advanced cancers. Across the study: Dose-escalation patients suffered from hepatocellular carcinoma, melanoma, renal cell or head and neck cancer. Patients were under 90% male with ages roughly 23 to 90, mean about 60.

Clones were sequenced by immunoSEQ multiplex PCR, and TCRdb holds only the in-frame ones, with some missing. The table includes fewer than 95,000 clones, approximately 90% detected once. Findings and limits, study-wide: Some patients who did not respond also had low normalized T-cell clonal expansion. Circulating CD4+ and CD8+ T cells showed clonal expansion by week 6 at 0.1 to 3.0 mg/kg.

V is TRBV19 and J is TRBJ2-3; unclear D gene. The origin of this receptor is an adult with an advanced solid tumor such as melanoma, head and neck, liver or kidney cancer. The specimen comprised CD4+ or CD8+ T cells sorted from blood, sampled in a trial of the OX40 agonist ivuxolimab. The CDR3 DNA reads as TGTGCCAGTAGTATAGAGGGCACAGATACGCAGTATTTT. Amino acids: CASSIEGTDTQYF.